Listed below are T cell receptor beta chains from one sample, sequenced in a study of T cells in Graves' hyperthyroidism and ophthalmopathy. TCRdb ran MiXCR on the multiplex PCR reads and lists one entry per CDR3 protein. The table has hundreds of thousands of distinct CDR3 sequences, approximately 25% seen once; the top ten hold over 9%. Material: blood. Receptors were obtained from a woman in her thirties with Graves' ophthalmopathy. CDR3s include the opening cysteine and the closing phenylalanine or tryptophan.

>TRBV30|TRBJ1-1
CAWIPGVGGEAFF
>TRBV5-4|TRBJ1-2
CASSLSGTSYGYTF
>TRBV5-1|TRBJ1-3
CASSLARLKAGNTIYF
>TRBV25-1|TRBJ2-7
CAKRGTADLGDSYEQYF
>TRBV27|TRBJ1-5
CASSLYGTGQPQHF
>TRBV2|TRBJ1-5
CASNGQGSNQPQHF
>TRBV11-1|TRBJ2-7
CASSLGTGTAEYEQYF
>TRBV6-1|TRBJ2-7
CASSVVTDYEQYF
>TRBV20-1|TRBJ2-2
CSAKVDTLVSGELFF
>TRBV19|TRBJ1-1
CASATGSAETEAFF
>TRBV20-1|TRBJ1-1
CSATIRAIEAFF
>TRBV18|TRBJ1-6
CASSPTDYNSPLHF
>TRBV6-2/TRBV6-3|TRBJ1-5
CASSYASDRYQPQHF
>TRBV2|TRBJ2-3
CASSDGYENTQYF
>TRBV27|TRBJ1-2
CASTPRGGYYGYTF
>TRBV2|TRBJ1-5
CASSERRRNQPQHF
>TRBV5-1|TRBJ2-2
CASSNPTGPGTGASGELFF
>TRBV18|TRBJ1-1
CASSPSGQGAFF
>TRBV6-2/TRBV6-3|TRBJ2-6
CASSYVTGGSGANVLTF
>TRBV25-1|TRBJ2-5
CASSEFGSQETQYF
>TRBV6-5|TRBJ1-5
CASSLPQGARQPQHF
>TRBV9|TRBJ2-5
CANSVDRQETQYF
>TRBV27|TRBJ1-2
CASSLLGSNYGYTF
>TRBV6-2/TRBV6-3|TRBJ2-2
CASSPTRTSGELFF
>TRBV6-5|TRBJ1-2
CASSHKIQGSHGYTF
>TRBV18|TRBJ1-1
CASSPEFRNTEAFF
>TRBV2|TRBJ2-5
CASSRLGLEETQYF
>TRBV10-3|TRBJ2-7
CAISDRDSYEQYF
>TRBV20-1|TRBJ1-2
CSARDHARSTEYGYTF
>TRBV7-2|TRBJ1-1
CASSLAPGAANTEAFF
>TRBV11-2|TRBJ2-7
CASSFHLRELYEQYF
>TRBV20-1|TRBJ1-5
CSAGRGGNQPQHF
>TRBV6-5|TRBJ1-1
CASSNQGSTEAFF
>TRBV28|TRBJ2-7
CASCRDRMDEQYF
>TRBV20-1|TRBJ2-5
CSARDDDRTSVSETQYF
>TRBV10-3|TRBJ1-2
CATWEGIPGYTF
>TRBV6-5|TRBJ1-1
CASTLPQGRDEAFF
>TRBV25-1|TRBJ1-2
CASSPDLGGGYTF
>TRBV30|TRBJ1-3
CAWSVRGANGNTIYF
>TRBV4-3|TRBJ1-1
CASSQDGQLNTEAFF
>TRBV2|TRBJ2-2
CASSEAGTSRSGELFF
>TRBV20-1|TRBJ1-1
CSANSPGRGNTEAFF
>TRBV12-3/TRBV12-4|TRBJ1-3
CASTAPTDPGNTIYF
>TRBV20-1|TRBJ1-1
CSAYEGHLNTEAFF
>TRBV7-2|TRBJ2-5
CASSLGYEETQYF
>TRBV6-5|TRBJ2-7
CASSYDFSAEQYF
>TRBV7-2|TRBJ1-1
CASSLPMNTEAFF
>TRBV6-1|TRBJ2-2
CASRTTGRNTGELFF
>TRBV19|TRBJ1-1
CASRPQGRRVAFF
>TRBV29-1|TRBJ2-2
CSVGQVDTGELFF
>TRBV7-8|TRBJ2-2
CASSRLGNTGELFF
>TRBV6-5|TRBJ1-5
CASSLDSYNQPQHF
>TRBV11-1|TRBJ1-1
CASSLFQGGMNTEAFF
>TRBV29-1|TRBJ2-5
CSVGGFQVTQYF
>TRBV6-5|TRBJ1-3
CASSPEAGRNTIYF
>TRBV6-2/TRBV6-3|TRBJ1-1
CASRLPLAGTEAFF
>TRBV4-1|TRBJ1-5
CASSQDGQGSLPQHF
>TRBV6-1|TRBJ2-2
CASSVGTGPTGELFF